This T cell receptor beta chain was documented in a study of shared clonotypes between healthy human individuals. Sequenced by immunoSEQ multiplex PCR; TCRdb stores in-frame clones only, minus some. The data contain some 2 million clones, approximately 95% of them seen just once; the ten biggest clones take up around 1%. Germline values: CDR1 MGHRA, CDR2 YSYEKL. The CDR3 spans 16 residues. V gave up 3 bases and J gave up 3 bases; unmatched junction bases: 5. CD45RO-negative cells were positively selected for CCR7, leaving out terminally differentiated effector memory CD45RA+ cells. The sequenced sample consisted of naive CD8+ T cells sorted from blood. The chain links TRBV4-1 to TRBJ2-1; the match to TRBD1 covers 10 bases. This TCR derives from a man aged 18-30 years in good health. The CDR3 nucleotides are TGCGCCAGCAGCCACCAGACAGGGGGCATCTACAATGAGCAGTTCTTC. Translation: CASSHQTGGIYNEQFF.